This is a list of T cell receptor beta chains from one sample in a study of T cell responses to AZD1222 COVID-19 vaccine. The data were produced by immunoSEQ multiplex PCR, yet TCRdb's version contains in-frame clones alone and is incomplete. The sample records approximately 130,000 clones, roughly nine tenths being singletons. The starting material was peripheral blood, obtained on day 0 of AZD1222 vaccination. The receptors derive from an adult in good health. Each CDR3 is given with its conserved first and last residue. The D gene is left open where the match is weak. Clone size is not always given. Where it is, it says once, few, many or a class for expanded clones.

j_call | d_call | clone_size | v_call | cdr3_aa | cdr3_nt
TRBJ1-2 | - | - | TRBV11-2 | CASSFLRSYGYTF | TGTGCCAGCAGCTTCTTAAGGTCCTATGGCTACACCTTC
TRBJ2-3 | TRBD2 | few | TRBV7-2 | CASSTSPRGGTDTQYF | TGTGCCAGCAGCACTTCTCCGCGGGGGGGCACAGATACGCAGTATTTT
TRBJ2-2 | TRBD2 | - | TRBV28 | CASSLSTGGFAGELFF | TGTGCCAGCAGTTTGTCTACGGGAGGGTTCGCCGGGGAGCTGTTTTTT
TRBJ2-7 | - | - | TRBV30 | CAWSAGVSYEQYF | TGTGCCTGGAGTGCGGGAGTCTCCTACGAGCAGTACTTC
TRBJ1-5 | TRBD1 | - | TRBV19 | CASSKGQFLDQPQHF | TGTGCCAGTAGTAAGGGACAGTTTTTGGATCAGCCCCAGCATTTT
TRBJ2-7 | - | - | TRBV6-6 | CASTSQRARYEQYF | TGTGCCAGCACCAGCCAGAGGGCAAGGTACGAGCAGTACTTC
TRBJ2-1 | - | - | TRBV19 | CASSSPTGAFDVTGRQFF | TGTGCCAGTAGTAGCCCGACCGGGGCGTTCGACGTAACGGGGCGGCAGTTCTTC
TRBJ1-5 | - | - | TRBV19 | CASSKHKRGQGGNQPQHF | TGTGCCAGTAGTAAACACAAAAGGGGTCAAGGTGGCAATCAGCCCCAGCATTTT
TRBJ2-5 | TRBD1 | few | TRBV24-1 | CATSASLGTGGETQYF | TGTGCCACCAGTGCTTCCCTCGGGACAGGGGGAGAGACCCAGTACTTC
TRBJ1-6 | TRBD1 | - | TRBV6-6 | CASSLTGLSSPLHF | TGTGCCAGCAGCCTGACAGGGCTTTCTTCACCCCTCCACTTT
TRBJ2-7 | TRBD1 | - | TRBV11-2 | CASSFPTGGIYEQYF | TGTGCCAGCAGCTTCCCTACAGGGGGCATATACGAGCAGTACTTC
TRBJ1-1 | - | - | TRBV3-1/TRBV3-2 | CASSRLLGEAFF | TGTGCCAGCAGCCGTCTTTTGGGTGAAGCTTTCTTT
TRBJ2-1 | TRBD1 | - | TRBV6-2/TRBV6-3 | CASSNLGQGARDEQFF | TGTGCCAGCAGTAATCTGGGACAGGGGGCGCGGGATGAGCAGTTCTTC
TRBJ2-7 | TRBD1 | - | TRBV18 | CASSPEQGLAFYEQYF | TGTGCCAGCTCACCTGAACAGGGGTTGGCGTTCTACGAGCAGTACTTC
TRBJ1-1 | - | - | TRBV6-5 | CASSGNTEAFF | TGTGCCAGCTCGGGGAACACTGAAGCTTTCTTT
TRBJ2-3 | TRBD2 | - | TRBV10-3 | CAISEGGSGRADTQYF | TGTGCCATCAGTGAGGGGGGTAGCGGGAGGGCGGATACGCAGTATTTT
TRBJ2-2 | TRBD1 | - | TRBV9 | CASTKGAVYTGELFF | TGTGCCAGCACCAAGGGGGCAGTATACACCGGGGAGCTGTTTTTT
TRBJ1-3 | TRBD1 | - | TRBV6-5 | CASSLTGGFGNTIYF | TGTGCCAGCAGTCTTACAGGGGGCTTTGGAAACACCATATATTTT
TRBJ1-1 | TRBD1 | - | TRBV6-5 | CASSFRRGLTEAFF | TGTGCCAGCAGTTTTCGAAGGGGGCTGACTGAAGCTTTCTTT
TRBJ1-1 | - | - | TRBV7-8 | CASSLGRNTEAFF | TGTGCCAGCAGCTTAGGCAGGAACACTGAAGCTTTCTTT
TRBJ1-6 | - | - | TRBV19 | CASSSQEGNSMQSPLHF | TGTGCCAGTAGCTCCCAAGAGGGTAACTCCATGCAGTCACCCCTCCACTTT
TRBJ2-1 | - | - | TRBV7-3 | CASSLGGNGEQFF | TGTGCCAGCAGCCTCGGAGGCAATGGTGAGCAGTTCTTC
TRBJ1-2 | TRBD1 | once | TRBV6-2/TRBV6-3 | CASSYGPGQGPRGYGYTF | TGTGCCAGCAGTTACGGACCGGGACAGGGGCCAAGAGGCTATGGCTACACCTTC
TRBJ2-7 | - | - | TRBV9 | CASSVASKGPLAEQYF | TGTGCCAGCAGCGTAGCCTCGAAGGGGCCCCTGGCCGAGCAGTACTTC
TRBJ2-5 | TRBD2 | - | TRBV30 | CAWRLAGSQETQYF | TGTGCCTGGAGACTAGCGGGTTCCCAAGAGACCCAGTACTTC
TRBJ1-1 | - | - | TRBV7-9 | CASSLGGGTENTEAFF | TGTGCCAGCAGCTTAGGGGGTGGGACGGAGAACACTGAAGCTTTCTTT
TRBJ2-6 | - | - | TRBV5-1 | CASSLMGNGANVLTF | TGCGCCAGCAGCTTAATGGGTAATGGGGCCAACGTCCTGACTTTC
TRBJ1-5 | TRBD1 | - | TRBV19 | CASSIDHRTGEQPQHF | TGTGCCAGTAGTATAGATCACCGGACAGGGGAGCAGCCCCAGCATTTT
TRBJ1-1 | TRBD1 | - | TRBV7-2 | CASSLVQGARTEAFF | TGTGCCAGCAGCTTAGTCCAGGGGGCGAGAACTGAAGCTTTCTTT